This TCR beta chain comes out of a study of T-cell memory formation after mild COVID-19. Each CDR3 protein gets one entry after TCRdb re-called the 5' RACE reads with MiXCR. The data hold almost 250,000 distinct CDR3 sequences, with 15% observed a single time. Study-level results: Most CD4+ clones that shrank were in CM and EM, while CD8+ ones turned up in EMRA.

This clonotype was found a few times. Antigen specificity is unknown. Germline V gives CDR1 GTSNPN, CDR2 SVGIG (reference sequence). V shed 4 bases, J shed 6 bases, and the junction held 6 bases outside the gene matches. The CDR3 has 13 amino acids. The clonotype originates from an adult woman who had mild COVID-19 (a few samples of this study predate the infection). Cell type and time point are not known. V gene TRBV30 combines with J gene TRBJ1-5; 7 nucleotides line up with TRBD1. The sample was PBMCs or a T cell subset sorted from them (not recorded which). CDR3: CAWNRGLGQPQHF. In DNA form, the CDR3 reads TGTGCCTGGAACAGGGGACTGGGTCAGCCCCAGCATTTT.